The source of this T cell receptor beta chain is a study of a mutant IDH1 vaccine in newly diagnosed glioma. Findings of the study overall: Patients showed vaccine-induced immune responses at a rate of approximately 92%.

Noted time point: week 11, during vaccination. The content of each vaccine dose was 300 ug of mutant IDH1 20-mer peptide, and topical imiquimod accompanied it. The table came from immunoSEQ multiplex PCR; TCRdb's copy has only in-frame clones and leaves some out. The table shows roughly 60,000 clones, with under 90% occurring only once. With respect to this clone: As yet, its antigen is unknown.

The CDR3 spans 15 residues. Germline-derived CDR1 and CDR2 are MNHEY and SVGAGI. The ends lost 6 bases at V and 4 bases at J; junction bases unmatched: 11. The clonotype was recovered from a man aged 25 to 45 with glioma. V gene TRBV6-5 combines with J gene TRBJ1-2; 7 positions match TRBD1. The specimen comprised PBMCs, sampled from a glioma patient whose treatment included an IDH1 peptide vaccine. Written as DNA, the CDR3 is TGTGCCAGCAGCCGGACGAGGGGGCGCATCTATGGCTACACCTTC. This sequence encodes CASSRTRGRIYGYTF.